The sequence of this TCR beta chain was determined in a study of long-term antiretroviral therapy in people with HIV. This clone appeared once. Sequencing used immunoSEQ v3.0 at survey level. Only in-frame clones appear in the TCRdb table, and some are missing; sequencing was by immunoSEQ multiplex PCR. The table includes tens of thousands of clones, nearly 95% detected once. The CDR3 length is 14 residues. Looked up from germline, CDR1 is SGHRS and CDR2 is YFSETQ. V was shortened by 1 base and J by 8 bases, with 15 bases between the two germline ends. Sequenced material: unsorted PBMCs, taken 6 to 6.5 years after starting antiretroviral therapy. This receptor was identified in a man aged 25-45 years with HIV. The V call is TRBV5-1, the J call TRBJ2-5; D might be TRBD2 (7 bases). CDR3 coding DNA: TGCGCCAGCAGCTTGCAGGACGGGGGGCGAACCCAGTACTTC. Protein sequence: CASSLQDGGRTQYF.